A selection of T cell receptor beta chains follows, all from one sample in a study of blood T cell repertoires in COVID-19. Assay: immunoSEQ multiplex PCR; the TCRdb copy retains only in-frame clones and omits some. This sample carries approximately 140,000 clones, about four fifths of them seen once, and the ten largest clones take 6.5% to 8.5%. The material sequenced was peripheral blood. The receptors derive from a human donor with acute or convalescent COVID-19. The donor label of this sample is uncertain. Both conserved end residues are part of each CDR3. A D gene is named only where the DNA matches it firmly. Clone size appears in some rows only: once, few, many, or a class for an expanded clone.

v_call	j_call	d_call	clone_size	cdr3_aa	cdr3_nt
TRBV10-3	TRBJ2-3	TRBD1	-	CAISEPGTGGTDTQYF	TGTGCCATCAGTGAGCCGGGGACAGGGGGGACAGATACGCAGTATTTT
TRBV4-1	TRBJ2-2	TRBD2	-	CASSQGPGLAGFVNTGELFF	TGCGCCAGCAGCCAAGGACCGGGACTAGCGGGGTTTGTTAACACCGGGGAGCTGTTTTTT
TRBV14	TRBJ1-4	TRBD1	-	CASSRTQGAREKLFF	TGTGCCAGCAGCCGTACACAGGGGGCACGGGAAAAACTGTTTTTT
TRBV27	TRBJ1-2	-	-	CASSLGSTNYGYTF	TGTGCCAGCAGTTTGGGCAGCACTAACTATGGCTACACCTTC
TRBV18	TRBJ1-6	TRBD1	-	CASSSDRGSSPLHF	TGTGCCAGCTCGTCGGACAGGGGGAGTTCACCCCTCCACTTT
TRBV29-1	TRBJ1-1	-	few	CSVEKGQNTEAFF	TGCAGCGTTGAAAAGGGGCAGAACACTGAAGCTTTCTTT
TRBV30	TRBJ1-2	TRBD1	-	CAYDRGTNYGYTF	TGTGCCTACGACAGGGGGACGAACTATGGCTACACCTTC
TRBV3-1/TRBV3-2	TRBJ2-2	-	-	CASSPDHSRELFF	TGTGCCAGCAGTCCCGATCACTCCCGGGAGCTGTTTTTT
TRBV12-5	TRBJ1-1	-	-	CASGPPRAMNTEAFF	TGTGCTAGTGGTCCCCCACGCGCTATGAACACTGAAGCTTTCTTT
TRBV2	TRBJ1-4	-	few	CASKDRGHGSSGVFF	TGTGCCAGCAAAGACCGAGGACACGGATCCTCAGGGGTGTTTTTT
TRBV11-2	TRBJ1-2	-	-	CASSLDRGRPFYGYTF	TGTGCCAGCAGCTTAGACAGGGGAAGGCCTTTCTATGGCTACACCTTC
TRBV6-1	TRBJ2-7	TRBD1	-	CASSEAGTGGEQYF	TGTGCCAGCAGTGAGGCCGGGACAGGGGGTGAGCAGTACTTC
TRBV9	TRBJ1-6	-	-	CASSVAGGEPLHF	TGTGCCAGCAGCGTAGCCGGAGGCGAACCCCTCCACTTT
TRBV11-3	TRBJ2-6	-	-	CASSSGPRGSGANVLTF	TGTGCCAGCAGCTCGGGGCCCAGGGGCTCTGGGGCCAACGTCCTGACTTTC
TRBV2	TRBJ2-3	TRBD2	-	CASSVASGSDTQYF	TGTGCCAGCAGTGTTGCTAGCGGAAGCGATACGCAGTATTTT
TRBV19	TRBJ2-3	TRBD1	-	CASSAYLGQGALADTQYF	TGTGCCAGTAGCGCGTATTTGGGACAGGGGGCGCTTGCAGATACGCAGTATTTT
TRBV5-1	TRBJ2-7	TRBD1	-	CASSGGQSPQEQYF	TGCGCCAGCAGCGGGGGACAGAGCCCCCAGGAGCAGTACTTC
TRBV6-1	TRBJ1-2	-	-	CASSDPGNYGYTF	TGTGCCAGCAGTGACCCCGGGAACTATGGCTACACCTTC
TRBV27	TRBJ1-3	TRBD1	-	CASSPGTGLGNTIYF	TGTGCCAGCAGTCCGGGGACAGGGCTAGGAAACACCATATATTTT
TRBV30	TRBJ1-4	-	-	CAWGWRNEKLFF	TGTGCGTGGGGTTGGAGAAATGAAAAACTGTTTTTT
TRBV12-3/TRBV12-4	TRBJ1-1	-	-	CASRGATEAFF	TGTGCCAGCAGGGGGGCCACTGAAGCTTTCTTT
TRBV25-1	TRBJ1-1	-	-	CASRGRGNTEAFF	TGTGCCAGCAGGGGTCGGGGGAACACTGAAGCTTTCTTT
TRBV5-1	TRBJ2-7	-	many	CASKLSTGPQEQYF	TGCGCCAGTAAACTATCGACAGGCCCTCAAGAGCAGTACTTC
TRBV10-3	TRBJ1-3	TRBD1	-	CAISKGATGNTIYF	TGTGCCATCAGTAAGGGGGCAACTGGAAACACCATATATTTT
TRBV24-1	TRBJ2-3	TRBD1	-	CATRGTVFGTDTQYF	TGTGCCACCCGAGGGACAGTTTTTGGCACAGATACGCAGTATTTT
TRBV6-5	TRBJ2-5	TRBD1	-	CASSYSGRGIGETQYF	TGTGCCAGCAGTTACTCGGGCAGGGGGATTGGGGAGACCCAGTACTTC
TRBV9	TRBJ1-5	-	-	CASSVSQASNQPQHF	TGTGCCAGCAGCGTAAGTCAGGCTAGCAATCAGCCCCAGCATTTT
TRBV5-8	TRBJ1-2	TRBD1	-	CASSLEGGSYGYTF	TGTGCCAGCAGCTTGGAAGGGGGCTCATATGGCTACACCTTC
TRBV6-2/TRBV6-3	TRBJ1-2	-	many	CASSYTRGGISGYTF	TGTGCCAGCAGTTACACTCGAGGTGGTATTTCTGGCTACACCTTC
TRBV5-6	TRBJ1-2	-	-	CASSLSQIYGYTF	TGTGCCAGCAGCTTGTCACAGATCTATGGCTACACCTTC
TRBV30	TRBJ1-6	-	-	CAWSVKGNPGPYNSPLHF	TGTGCCTGGAGTGTAAAGGGGAACCCCGGCCCCTATAATTCACCCCTCCACTTT
TRBV11-3	TRBJ2-3	-	-	CASSLGRETDTQYF	TGTGCCAGCAGCTTAGGACGGGAGACAGATACGCAGTATTTT
TRBV19	TRBJ2-2	TRBD2	-	CASSRLAGGPSGSGELFF	TGTGCCAGTTCAAGACTAGCGGGGGGCCCTTCGGGGTCCGGGGAGCTGTTTTTT
TRBV5-4	TRBJ1-2	-	-	CASSLQGFGGYTF	TGTGCCAGCAGCTTACAGGGTTTTGGCGGCTACACCTTC
TRBV5-5	TRBJ1-4	TRBD1	-	CASSNERQGRDEKLFF	TGTGCCAGCAGCAACGAAAGACAGGGAAGGGATGAAAAACTGTTTTTT
TRBV5-1	TRBJ1-6	-	-	CASSLYEAGDSPLHF	TGCGCCAGCAGCTTGTACGAGGCAGGGGATTCACCCCTCCACTTT
TRBV5-1	TRBJ2-3	TRBD1	-	CASSAGQGARDTQYF	TGCGCCAGCAGCGCGGGACAGGGGGCGAGGGATACGCAGTATTTT
TRBV4-1	TRBJ1-1	TRBD1	-	CASSQGQGGNTEAFF	TGCGCCAGCAGCCAGGGGCAGGGGGGGAACACTGAAGCTTTCTTT
TRBV9	TRBJ2-3	TRBD2	-	CASSASGGAADTQYF	TGTGCCAGCAGCGCTTCCGGGGGGGCCGCAGATACGCAGTATTTT
TRBV5-5	TRBJ2-2	-	-	CASSLGTVLTELFF	TGTGCCAGCAGCCTAGGGACTGTTCTAACGGAGCTGTTTTTT
TRBV7-9	TRBJ1-1	TRBD1	once	CASSRQGGHLNTEAFF	TGTGCCAGCAGCAGGCAGGGGGGACATCTGAACACTGAAGCTTTCTTT
TRBV7-9	TRBJ2-7	TRBD1	-	CASSSQTGGFPYEQYF	TGTGCCAGCAGCTCCCAAACAGGGGGGTTTCCATACGAGCAGTACTTC
TRBV6-5	TRBJ2-1	-	-	CASSPLEAAEQFF	TGTGCCAGCAGTCCTTTGGAGGCGGCTGAGCAGTTCTTC
TRBV9	TRBJ2-1	TRBD2	once	CASSPWTSGGGNEQFF	TGTGCCAGCAGCCCCTGGACTAGCGGGGGGGGAAATGAGCAGTTCTTC
TRBV6-6	TRBJ1-4	-	-	CASTTTGGKLFF	TGTGCCAGCACCACTACGGGGGGAAAACTGTTTTTT
TRBV5-1	TRBJ1-1	TRBD1	-	CASSGLTGSTEAFF	TGCGCCAGCAGCGGATTGACAGGGAGCACTGAAGCTTTCTTT
TRBV5-4	TRBJ2-2	-	-	CASSLAGVHTGELFF	TGTGCCAGCAGCTTGGCGGGGGTGCACACCGGGGAGCTGTTTTTT
TRBV7-2	TRBJ2-1	TRBD2	-	CASSFGLVGEQFF	TGTGCCAGCAGTTTTGGACTAGTCGGTGAGCAGTTCTTC
TRBV5-1	TRBJ2-1	TRBD1	-	CASSFRGPVPYNEQFF	TGCGCCAGCAGCTTCAGGGGGCCGGTCCCCTACAATGAGCAGTTCTTC
TRBV5-6	TRBJ1-2	TRBD1	-	CASSLGTGAFYGYTF	TGTGCCAGCAGCTTGGGGACAGGGGCCTTCTATGGCTACACCTTC
TRBV14	TRBJ1-1	-	-	CASSQVNEAFF	TGTGCCAGCAGCCAAGTTAATGAAGCTTTCTTT
TRBV24-1	TRBJ2-1	TRBD1	-	CATSDTGTDNEQFF	TGTGCCACCAGTGACACTGGGACAGACAATGAGCAGTTCTTC
TRBV2	TRBJ2-3	TRBD1	-	CASSADRDILDTQYF	TGTGCCAGCAGTGCCGACAGGGATATTTTGGATACGCAGTATTTT
TRBV24-1	TRBJ1-6	-	once	CATSAGANSPLHF	TGTGCCACCTCGGCAGGGGCTAATTCACCCCTCCACTTT
TRBV15	TRBJ1-5	-	-	CATSRLQGTRQPQHF	TGTGCCACCAGCAGGCTCCAGGGAACACGTCAGCCCCAGCATTTT
TRBV5-6	TRBJ1-1	TRBD1	-	CASRFQGQHTEAFF	TGTGCCAGCAGATTCCAGGGACAGCACACTGAAGCTTTCTTT
TRBV9	TRBJ1-5	-	-	CASSADLGAQPQHF	TGTGCCAGCAGCGCCGATCTTGGGGCTCAGCCCCAGCATTTT
TRBV20-1	TRBJ1-5	TRBD1	-	CSASEGGSSQPQHF	TGCAGTGCTAGTGAAGGGGGCTCCAGTCAGCCCCAGCATTTT